What follows is one T cell receptor beta chain and its context. Germline lookup yields CDR1 SGHVS and CDR2 FQNEAQ. V was clipped by 5 bases and J by 0 bases, with 5 bases between them. The CDR3 is 13 residues long. TCRdb re-derived calls from the 5' RACE reads in MiXCR, one entry per CDR3 protein. The table lists tens of thousands of distinct CDR3 sequences, about 25% of them singletons. The sorted Tregs were CD4+CD25+CD127-/low cells. What was sequenced was tumor-infiltrating Tregs sorted from the breast tumor. This receptor was identified in a female donor with breast cancer. The V and J genes are TRBV7-8 and TRBJ1-5; unclear D gene. CDR3 coding DNA: TGTGCCAGCAGCGCAAATAGCAATCAGCCCCAGCATTTT. Amino acids: CASSANSNQPQHF.